One and the same sample provided the 32 T cell receptor beta chains below, sequenced in a study of blood T cells in healthy people across ages. For the second PCR, which ran for about 6 to 12 cycles, a sample-barcoded 5' primer and a J-beta primer mix were used. Using its own MiXCR run on the 5' RACE reads, TCRdb lists one record per CDR3 protein. The data show 1,500,000 or so distinct CDR3 sequences, with approximately 39% seen just once and 4% held by the top ten. The sample consisted of blood. The receptor source for this set is a woman aged 18-30 years in good health.

This clonotype was observed a few times. The chain carries TRBV7-2 and TRBJ2-1; D is perhaps TRBD1 (6 bases). The germline gives CDR1 SGHTA, CDR2 FQGNSA. V lost 1 base and J lost 5, with 12 bases in between. The CDR3 is 15 amino acids. The DNA of the CDR3 is TGTGCCAGCAGCTTAGATAGACAGGTCCACAATGAGCAGTTCTTC. This codes for CASSLDRQVHNEQFF.

The chain uses TRBV11-2 and TRBJ1-5; 8 nucleotides match TRBD1. Germline CDR1 reads SGHAT; CDR2 reads FQNNGV. V lost 1 base and J lost 2; bases outside the gene matches: 7. The length of the CDR3 is 17 residues. CDR3 nucleotide sequence: TGTGCCAGCAGCTTAGGACGGCCGGGACAGGGCAATCAGCCCCAGCATTTT. It translates to CASSLGRPGQGNQPQHF.

V is TRBV7-2 and J is TRBJ1-2; 8 positions agree with TRBD1. CDR1 SGHTA and CDR2 FQGNSA come from the germline V gene. The CDR3 consists of 14 residues. Unmatched junction bases numbered 4, after V lost 1 base and J lost 6 bases. The DNA for the CDR3 is TGTGCCAGCAGCTTAGGCAGGGGGCTGGATGGCTACACCTTC. It encodes CASSLGRGLDGYTF.

There are a few counts of this clonotype. This chain joins TRBV20-1 and TRBJ2-1; 9 nucleotides agree with TRBD2. Per the germline V gene, CDR1 is DFQATT and CDR2 is SNEGSKA (reference sequence). Germline trimming cut 2 bases from V and 4 bases from J; bases unmatched to any gene: 3. The CDR3 loop spans 14 amino acids. CDR3 coding DNA: TGCAGTGCTAGATCTAGCGGGGATTACAATGAGCAGTTCTTC. It codes for CSARSSGDYNEQFF.

The table lists this clonotype with a few counts. This chain links TRBV20-1 with TRBJ2-5; maybe TRBD1 (6 bases). Germline V gives CDR1 DFQATT, CDR2 SNEGSKA (reference sequence). The CDR3 runs to 14 residues. The V gene lost 2 bases and the J gene lost 0 bases, with 10 bases spanning the gap. CDR3 in DNA: TGCAGTGCTAGAAGTGGACAGAACCAAGAGACCCAGTACTTC. Amino acids: CSARSGQNQETQYF.

The rearrangement links TRBV6-1 to TRBJ2-1; TRBD2 agrees at 12 bases. Per the germline V gene, CDR1 is MNHNS and CDR2 is SASEGT. The CDR3 spans 16 residues. V shed 8 bases and J 8 bases; nucleotides not matched to a gene: 13. The CDR3 bases are TGTGCCAGCCACATGTCTAGCGGGGGGGCCGGGTATGAGCAGTTCTTC. Translating gives CASHMSSGGAGYEQFF.

The rearrangement links TRBV4-2 to TRBJ2-1, with 16 positions matching TRBD2. CDR3 length: 14 amino acids. The V and J ends lost 3 bases and 15 bases, in that order; junction bases with no gene match: 5. Germline V CDR1 and CDR2: LGHNA, YNFKEQ. DNA for the CDR3: TGTGCCAGCAGCCAGGGACTAGCGGGAGGGCCGGTGTTCTTC. It is translated as CASSQGLAGGPVFF.

This clonotype was observed a few times. V is TRBV5-1 and J is TRBJ1-1; D call uncertain. The CDR3 is made up of 13 amino acids. Trimming left V 0 bases short and J 0 bases short, with 3 bases between. Germline values: CDR1 SGHRS, CDR2 YFSETQ. Here the CDR3 DNA reads TGCGCCAGCAGCTTGGAAATGAACACTGAAGCTTTCTTT. Its translation is CASSLEMNTEAFF. Full variable domain (remainder filled in from reference TRBV5-1 and TRBJ1-1): KAGVTQTPRYLIKTRGQQVTLSCSPISGHRSVSWYQQTPGQGLQFLFEYFSETQRNKGNFPGRFSGRQFSNSRSEMNVSTLELGDSALYLCASSLEMNTEAFFGQGTRLTVV.

Comment on this clonotype: Sequence at one end of the junction differs from germline and may be a read error. The gene calls are TRBV4-1 and TRBJ2-3; 7 bases are a match to TRBD2. The V gene's germline CDR1 is MGHRA and CDR2 YSYEKL. The CDR3 runs 15 residues. CDR3 bases: TGCGTCAGCAGTCCGAGCGGGGTGGGCCCAGATACGCAGTATTTT. This translates into CVSSPSGVGPDTQYF.

V usage is TRBV25-1 and J usage is TRBJ2-3; 11 bases match TRBD2. The ends lost 4 bases at V and 2 bases at J; junction bases unmatched: 5. Germline CDR1 is MGHDK and CDR2 is SYGVNS. The CDR3 runs 16 residues. The CDR3 loop reads CASSASTSGATDTQYF. CDR3 coding DNA: TGTGCCAGCAGTGCCTCGACTAGCGGGGCCACAGATACGCAGTATTTT. Complete variable domain (other parts from reference TRBV25-1 and TRBJ2-3): EADIYQTPRYLVIGTGKKITLECSQTMGHDKMYWYQQDPGMELHLIHYSYGVNSTEKGDLSSESTVSRIRTEHFPLTLESARPSHTSQYLCASSASTSGATDTQYFGPGTRLTVL.

A few counts support this clonotype. The CDR3 spells CSAWGRRSHEQYF. DNA of the CDR3: TGCAGTGCCTGGGGCCGACGGAGTCACGAGCAGTACTTC. The chain uses TRBV20-1 and TRBJ2-7; D perhaps matches TRBD1 (5 bases). The CDR3 contains 13 residues. The germline V gene has CDR1 DFQATT and CDR2 SNEGSKA (reference sequence). Trimming took 6 bases from V and 5 from J, leaving 17 bases between them.

The V and J genes are TRBV5-1 and TRBJ2-3; 8 positions match TRBD1. Trimming at V came to 1 base and at J to 0 bases, leaving 10 bases not matched to a gene. The CDR3 loop spans 18 amino acids. Germline V gene sequence: CDR1 SGHRS, CDR2 YFSETQ. Here the CDR3 reads CASSLPGTGTTSTDTQYF. In nucleotides, the CDR3 is TGCGCCAGCAGCTTGCCCGGGACAGGAACCACTAGCACAGATACGCAGTATTTT.

The sample holds a few counts of this clonotype. The genes are TRBV29-1 and TRBJ2-1; TRBD2 is a possible D gene (6 bases). The CDR3 runs to 16 residues. Trimming took off 7 bases at V and 1 base at J, with 20 bases between the two ends. The germline V gene encodes CDR1 SQVTM and CDR2 ANQGSEA. As DNA, the CDR3 is TGCAGCGCCTCCGTTTCTAGCGTTTTTTCCTACAATGAGCAGTTCTTC. As protein: CSASVSSVFSYNEQFF.

This clonotype was observed a few times. The rearrangement links TRBV20-1 to TRBJ2-3, with unresolved D. The CDR3 sequence is 12 residues long. V lost 0 bases to trimming and J lost 6 bases, with 7 bases between them. Per germline, CDR1 DFQATT and CDR2 SNEGSKA (reference sequence). The CDR3 coding sequence is TGCAGTGCTAGAGATCAGAGCGATACGCAGTATTTT. Encoded protein: CSARDQSDTQYF.

The chain couples TRBV7-2 to TRBJ1-5; D remains unclear. V was trimmed by 5 bases and J by 5 bases, leaving 16 bases between them. Germline V gene sequence: CDR1 SGHTA, CDR2 FQGNSA. This CDR3 comprises 15 residues. The CDR3 is CASSLNVGQDQPQHF. The CDR3 region has the DNA TGTGCCAGCAGCCTCAACGTTGGTCAGGATCAGCCCCAGCATTTT.

This clonotype was recorded a few times. This sequence joins TRBV7-2 and TRBJ2-2; unclear D gene. The CDR3 consists of 15 residues. Germline V gene sequence: CDR1 SGHTA, CDR2 FQGNSA. V was cut by 0 bases and J by 2 bases, with 7 bases left in between. The CDR3 sequence: CASSLAQRNTGELFF. The CDR3 nucleotides are TGTGCCAGCAGCTTAGCTCAGCGTAACACCGGGGAGCTGTTTTTT.

This clonotype came up a few times. The J gene is TRBJ2-7, the V gene TRBV5-1, with D unresolved. Germline V lookup: CDR1 SGHRS, CDR2 YFSETQ. V was pared by 4 bases and J by 4 bases, with 12 bases between. The CDR3 sequence is 13 residues long. CDR3 sequence: CASSRTDGYEQYF. The CDR3 DNA reads as TGCGCCAGCAGCAGAACGGACGGTTACGAGCAGTACTTC.

The table lists this clonotype with a few counts. Given a much more abundant clone one base away, this may be a read error. CDR3 sequence reads: CASSWNGVASDTQYF. The DNA for the CDR3 is TGTGCCAGCAGTTGGAACGGGGTAGCGTCAGATACGCAGTATTTT. The chain joins TRBV27 to TRBJ2-3; weak D call: TRBD2 (5 bases). The V and J ends lost 4 bases and 4 bases respectively, with 15 bases between them. This CDR3 comprises 15 residues. Germline V gives CDR1 MNHEY, CDR2 SMNVEV (reference sequence).

The V gene is TRBV27, the J gene TRBJ2-1, with D possibly TRBD2 on 6 matching bases. CDR3 size: 14 residues. The germline V gene has CDR1 MNHEY and CDR2 SMNVEV (reference sequence). The V end was cut by 8 bases, the J end by 5 bases, with 16 bases between. For the CDR3, the DNA is TGTGCCAGCCTTAAGGGAGGATCACACAATGAGCAGTTCTTC. This sequence encodes CASLKGGSHNEQFF.

This clonotype turned up a few times. The chain has TRBV7-9 and TRBJ2-1; 14 nucleotides line up with TRBD2. The CDR3 runs 17 residues. V shed 5 bases and J 4 bases; nucleotides not matched to a gene: 7. Germline loops: CDR1 SEHNR, CDR2 FQNEAQ (reference sequence). The CDR3 nucleotides read TGTGCCAGCAGCCCCCGGACTAGCGGGGGGAGGTACAATGAGCAGTTCTTC. It codes for CASSPRTSGGRYNEQFF.

The V gene is TRBV29-1, the J gene TRBJ2-7; 10 bases agree with TRBD1. With V trimmed by 7 bases and J by 7 bases, 10 bases remained unmatched. The CDR3 consists of 13 residues. The germline V gene encodes CDR1 SQVTM and CDR2 ANQGSEA. Written as DNA, the CDR3 is TGCAGCGGGGGACAGGGGCCCTACAGTGAGCAGTACTTC. Translation: CSGGQGPYSEQYF.

V usage is TRBV5-1 and J usage is TRBJ2-7; tentatively, D is TRBD1 or TRBD2 (5 bases each). V was trimmed by 3 bases and J by 2 bases, leaving 12 bases between them. Germline lookup yields CDR1 SGHRS and CDR2 YFSETQ. The CDR3 runs 14 residues. CDR3 nucleotide sequence: TGCGCCAGCAGCTGGGGGAGTAGGGCCTACGAGCAGTACTTC. Translating it yields CASSWGSRAYEQYF.

This clonotype was detected a few times. The gene calls are TRBV28 and TRBJ1-2; D might be TRBD1 (5 bases). Germline CDR1 and CDR2: MDHEN and SYDVKM. V shed 2 bases and J shed 2 bases, with 15 bases lying between them. The CDR3 contains 16 residues. CDR3 protein: CASSLVRRALNYGYTF. DNA of the CDR3: TGTGCCAGCAGTTTAGTCCGCAGGGCCCTAAACTATGGCTACACCTTC.

The chain employs TRBV4-3 and TRBJ1-4, with a tentative D call TRBD1 (5 bases). Trimming left V 1 base short and J 7 bases short, with 19 bases between. The CDR3 contains 17 residues. The germline V gene encodes CDR1 LGHNA and CDR2 YSLEER. CDR3 region: CASSQGGGALGFEKLFF. In nucleotides, the CDR3 is TGCGCCAGCAGCCAAGGTGGAGGGGCGCTAGGGTTTGAAAAACTGTTTTTT.

This clonotype was seen a few times. The V gene is TRBV4-3, the J gene TRBJ1-2; D may be TRBD1 (5 bases). The CDR3 runs to 16 residues. Trimming took 4 bases from V and 4 from J, leaving 19 bases between them. CDR1 and CDR2 from the germline V gene are LGHNA and YSLEER. The CDR3 region has the DNA TGCGCCAGCAGCCCACGGAACAACCAAGGGACCTATGGCTACACCTTC. As protein: CASSPRNNQGTYGYTF.

This clonotype has just a few counts. The rearrangement uses TRBV4-1 and TRBJ2-4; a possible D gene is TRBD1 (6 bases). Per germline, CDR1 MGHRA and CDR2 YSYEKL. The V and J ends lost 1 base and 3 bases respectively, with 10 bases between them. The CDR3 runs to 15 residues. CDR3 DNA sequence: TGCGCCAGCAGCCAAGGGAAAGGGGGCAAAAACATTCAGTACTTC. Residues: CASSQGKGGKNIQYF.

This chain joins TRBV20-1 and TRBJ1-2, with D possibly being TRBD1 (6 bases). This CDR3 has 14 amino acids. V shed 6 bases and J shed 4 bases, with 18 bases lying between them. Per the germline V gene, CDR1 is DFQATT and CDR2 is SNEGSKA (reference sequence). CDR3 in DNA: TGCAGTGCCTCAACAGGGAGAGGCCCCTATGGCTACACCTTC. Its protein product is CSASTGRGPYGYTF.

This clonotype was detected a few times. The chain combines TRBV5-1 with TRBJ2-7; D is unclear. Germline CDR1 SGHRS, CDR2 YFSETQ. This CDR3 has 15 residues. V lost 1 base and J lost 4, with 15 bases in between. CDR3 sequence: CASSLLLTSPYEQYF. The CDR3 DNA follows: TGCGCCAGCAGCTTGCTCCTGACAAGCCCTTACGAGCAGTACTTC.

V gene TRBV28 combines with J gene TRBJ2-3, with a weak D call TRBD1 (6 bases). Between the trimmed V and J ends, which lost 7 bases and 2 bases, there was a span of 16 bases. From germline, CDR1 is MDHEN and CDR2 SYDVKM. The CDR3 is 15 residues long. The CDR3 sequence: CASIPADRYTDTQYF. The CDR3 coding sequence is TGTGCCAGCATCCCTGCCGACAGGTACACAGATACGCAGTATTTT.

This clonotype has ten or more counts. V gene TRBV7-2 combines with J gene TRBJ2-7, with TRBD2 as a possible D gene (6 bases). The DNA end favors TRBJ2-3, so the J call may be wrong. CDR1 is SGHTA, CDR2 FQGNSA, per germline. CDR3 length: 11 amino acids. CDR3 sequence (DNA): TGTGCCAGCAGCTTAACGGGAGAGCAGTATTTT. It translates to CASSLTGEQYF.

The chain has TRBV5-1 and TRBJ2-7, with no clear D. V was pared by 0 bases and J by 2 bases, with 6 bases between. The CDR3 is 13 amino acids. Germline V gives CDR1 SGHRS, CDR2 YFSETQ. The CDR3 coding sequence is TGCGCCAGCAGCTTGGCCGTTGCCTACGAGCAGTACTTC. Its translation: CASSLAVAYEQYF.

This clonotype turned up a few times. This sequence joins TRBV6-6 and TRBJ2-5; 14 bases are a match to TRBD2. Losses at the gene ends were 2 bases for V and 5 bases for J; bases not matched to a gene: 1. Germline CDR1 is MNHNY and CDR2 is SVGAGI (reference sequence). There are 15 residues in the CDR3. The CDR3 nucleotides read TGTGCCAGCAGTTACGGGACTAGCGGGAGTGAGACCCAGTACTTC. Translated: CASSYGTSGSETQYF.